A single sample gave rise to the 32 T cell receptor beta chains below, sequenced in a study of cytomegalovirus exposure and HLA in healthy donors (TCRdb year 2017). Library preparation employed the immunoSEQ multiplex PCR assay. For the multiplex PCR, a mixture combining 60 forward primers for TCR Vbeta segments and 13 reverse primers for TCR Jbeta segments was used. Not all clones reach the TCRdb copy of this immuneACCESS table, which keeps in-frame sequences only. Checked studies attribute under half of the gap to unresolved V genes and leave the rest unexplained. The sample profile shows fewer than 120,000 clones; approximately 86% of them were found once. The ten biggest clones cover 1.5% to 2% of the sample. The sequenced sample was PBMCs. These receptors all come from a man in his forties in good health and CMV-seronegative.

This chain connects TRBV30 to TRBJ1-1, with 9 bases matching TRBD1. Trimming cost V 3 bases and J 4 bases; bases outside gene matches: 6. CDR3 length equals 14 residues. Germline CDR1 reads GTSNPN; CDR2 reads SVGIG (reference sequence). In DNA, the CDR3 is TGTGCCTGGAGCCGGACAGGGGCGCCCACTGAAGCTTTCTTT. Translated: CAWSRTGAPTEAFF.

The chain recombines TRBV29-1 with TRBJ1-1; 8 nucleotides match TRBD1. This CDR3 has 13 amino acids. Germline CDR1 and CDR2: SQVTM and ANQGSEA. V gave up 7 bases and J gave up 1 base; unmatched junction bases: 5. The CDR3 here is CSATGTGNTEAFF. In nucleotides, the CDR3 is TGCAGCGCCACCGGGACAGGGAACACTGAAGCTTTCTTT.

The chain joins TRBV28 to TRBJ1-1, with D tentatively TRBD1 (5 bases). This CDR3 region has 12 residues. Germline CDR1 is MDHEN and CDR2 is SYDVKM. V lost 4 bases, J lost 7 bases, and 10 bases lay in between. The CDR3 here is CASSWTQNEAFF. As DNA, the CDR3 is TGTGCCAGCAGTTGGACACAAAATGAAGCTTTCTTT.

This clone has only a few counts. The chain's CDR3 is CASRPRGLTGELFF. CDR3 sequence (DNA): TGTGCCAGCAGACCCAGGGGGCTTACCGGGGAGCTGTTTTTT. The chain employs TRBV4-2 and TRBJ2-2, with 8 nucleotides matching TRBD1. Germline values: CDR1 LGHNA, CDR2 YNFKEQ. The V gene end was trimmed by 6 bases and the J gene end by 5 bases; junction bases not matched to a gene: 5. The CDR3 spans 14 residues.

The genes are TRBV5-1 and TRBJ1-1; TRBD1 matches at 7 bases. V dropped 0 bases and J dropped 3; count of bases not matched to a gene: 8. There are 16 residues in the CDR3. Germline-derived CDR1 and CDR2 are SGHRS and YFSETQ. This CDR3 is CASSLETGIEDTEAFF. The CDR3 DNA is TGCGCCAGCAGCTTGGAGACAGGGATTGAGGACACTGAAGCTTTCTTT.

The chain links TRBV19 to TRBJ1-6; 7 bases match TRBD1. The germline V gene has CDR1 LNHDA and CDR2 SQIVND (reference sequence). The CDR3 extends over 14 amino acids. J lost 9 bases, V lost 2 bases, and 4 bases had no gene match. The CDR3 nucleotides are TGTGCCAGTAGTATAATGACAGGGACTTCACCCCTCCACTTT. Translation gives CASSIMTGTSPLHF.

This clone came up once. The chain carries TRBV15 and TRBJ1-3; 7 nucleotides match TRBD1. Per germline, CDR1 LNHNV and CDR2 YYDKDF (reference sequence). V was clipped by 1 base and J by 3 bases; unmatched bases: 3. The CDR3 extends over 15 amino acids. As DNA, the CDR3 is TGTGCCACCAGCAGAGGCGGGACAGATGGAAACACCATATATTTT. It encodes CATSRGGTDGNTIYF.

This clone has just one count. The chain couples TRBV7-9 to TRBJ2-1; D might be TRBD2 (6 bases). Deletions cut 5 bases from V and 6 bases from J, with 14 bases between. The CDR3 runs to 14 residues. Germline V gene lookup returns CDR1 SEHNR and CDR2 FQNEAQ (reference sequence). The CDR3, as DNA: TGTGCCAGCAGCCGACCCGGGACTCCCAATGAGCAGTTCTTC. It specifies CASSRPGTPNEQFF.

This clone was seen only a few times. V and J are TRBV6-6 and TRBJ2-6, with 7 bases fitting TRBD1. J gave up 4 bases and V 6 bases, and 6 bases lay outside the gene matches. This CDR3 is built from 15 residues. Per germline, CDR1 MNHNY and CDR2 SVGAGI (reference sequence). The CDR3 DNA is TGTGCCAGCAGCCCCGGACAGGCCGGGGCCAACGTCCTGACTTTC. It is translated as CASSPGQAGANVLTF.

The chain employs TRBV6-5 and TRBJ2-1; 8 bases fit TRBD2. Per germline, CDR1 MNHEY and CDR2 SVGAGI. J gave up 2 bases and V 6 bases, and 6 bases lay outside the gene matches. The CDR3 covers 15 residues. The CDR3 spells CASSPGGGAYNEQFF. CDR3 DNA sequence: TGTGCCAGCAGCCCCGGGGGGGGAGCCTACAATGAGCAGTTCTTC.

The rearrangement links TRBV4-1 to TRBJ2-5, with D unresolved. The tail of the sequence fits TRBJ2-7 better, so the J call may be wrong. The CDR3 covers 13 residues. The germline V gene has CDR1 MGHRA and CDR2 YSYEKL. CDR3 sequence reads: CASSQGRVYEQYF. The CDR3 nucleotides are TGCGCCAGCAGCCAAGGTAGAGTCTACGAGCAGTACTTC.

This sequence joins TRBV9 and TRBJ2-6; a weak D match, TRBD1 (6 bases). Germline V gene lookup returns CDR1 SGDLS and CDR2 YYNGEE. CDR3 length equals 16 residues. The V gene lost 3 bases and the J gene lost 4 bases, with 14 bases spanning the gap. The CDR3 reads CASSARQGSGANVLTF. CDR3 nucleotide sequence: TGTGCCAGCAGCGCCCGTCAGGGGTCCGGGGCCAACGTCCTGACTTTC.

This sequence joins TRBV5-1 and TRBJ1-2; perhaps TRBD1 as D (5 bases). Trimming stripped 2 bases from V and 4 bases from J, with 12 bases between. Germline CDR1 SGHRS, CDR2 YFSETQ. This CDR3 has 14 residues. The CDR3 nucleotides are TGCGCCAGCAGCTTAGTACCAGGGTTCTATGGCTACACCTTC. This translates into CASSLVPGFYGYTF. The variable domain in full, with the rest retrieved from reference TRBV5-1 and TRBJ1-2, is KAGVTQTPRYLIKTRGQQVTLSCSPISGHRSVSWYQQTPGQGLQFLFEYFSETQRNKGNFPGRFSGRQFSNSRSEMNVSTLELGDSALYLCASSLVPGFYGYTFGSGTRLTVV.

J is TRBJ2-1 and V is TRBV29-1, with 11 bases fitting TRBD1. The CDR3 contains 12 residues. The germline CDR1 and CDR2 sequences are SQVTM and ANQGSEA. V trimming: 7 bases; J trimming: 6 bases; junction bases outside the gene matches: 2. The chain's CDR3 is CSAGQGVNEQFF. The CDR3 region has the DNA TGCAGCGCGGGACAGGGGGTCAATGAGCAGTTCTTC.

The rearrangement uses TRBV6-1 and TRBJ2-7; 7 bases are a match to TRBD1. The germline V gene has CDR1 MNHNS and CDR2 SASEGT. This CDR3 has 16 residues. Germline trimming cut 0 bases from V and 4 bases from J; bases unmatched to any gene: 9. The CDR3 region is CASSEALRGSVYEQYF. CDR3 DNA: TGTGCCAGCAGTGAAGCGCTCAGGGGGAGTGTTTACGAGCAGTACTTC.

The chain combines TRBV28 with TRBJ1-2; D remains unclear. Germline values: CDR1 MDHEN, CDR2 SYDVKM. The CDR3 has 12 amino acids. Trimming stripped 1 base from V and 8 bases from J, with 8 bases between. The CDR3 loop reads CASSLFGEGYTF. The CDR3 nucleotides read TGTGCCAGCAGTTTATTCGGGGAAGGCTACACCTTC.

The gene calls are TRBV6-1 and TRBJ1-4, with a tentative D call TRBD1 (6 bases). This CDR3 region has 15 residues. Trimming pared 5 bases from V and 4 bases from J, leaving 14 bases between. The germline gives CDR1 MNHNS, CDR2 SASEGT. Written as DNA, the CDR3 is TGTGCCAGCAGTTTTTCGACAGGTCTTAATGAAAAACTGTTTTTT. This codes for CASSFSTGLNEKLFF.

This sequence joins TRBV7-2 and TRBJ1-2, with TRBD1 matching over 7 bases. The V and J ends lost 5 bases and 3 bases, in that order; junction bases with no gene match: 3. This CDR3 is 13 amino acids long. CDR1 and CDR2 (germline): SGHTA, FQGNSA. As DNA, the CDR3 is TGTGCCAGCAGCCCCGACAGGGACTATGGCTACACCTTC. It codes for CASSPDRDYGYTF.

The chain uses TRBV7-9 and TRBJ1-1; D might be TRBD1 (6 bases). Germline values: CDR1 SEHNR, CDR2 FQNEAQ (reference sequence). The ends were cut back, 1 base at V and 3 bases at J, with 12 bases in the middle. The CDR3 covers 15 residues. The CDR3 DNA follows: TGTGCCAGCAGCTTAGGAACAGGGATGGACACTGAAGCTTTCTTT. It is translated as CASSLGTGMDTEAFF.

V and J are TRBV10-3 and TRBJ2-2; D call uncertain. V shed 5 bases and J shed 8 bases, with 9 bases lying between them. This CDR3 is 12 amino acids long. Germline CDR1 ENHRY, CDR2 SYGVKD. The DNA for the CDR3 is TGTGCCATCAGTAGACTCGGGGGGGAGCTGTTTTTT. Amino acids: CAISRLGGELFF.

The chain has TRBV18 and TRBJ1-1; D is possibly TRBD1 (5 bases). V was clipped by 2 bases and J by 7 bases, with 17 bases between them. The CDR3 consists of 15 residues. In germline, CDR1 is KGHSH, CDR2 LQKENI. CDR3 residues: CASSPAVGQPNEAFF. CDR3 nucleotide sequence: TGTGCCAGCTCACCAGCGGTAGGACAACCAAATGAAGCTTTCTTT.

CDR3 nucleotide sequence: TGTGCCAGCAGCTTAGGACAATTCAATCAGCCCCAGCATTTT. It codes for CASSLGQFNQPQHF. This sequence joins TRBV7-2 and TRBJ1-5; D not resolved. This CDR3 spans 14 amino acids. From germline, CDR1 is SGHTA and CDR2 FQGNSA. V lost 1 base and J 3 bases, leaving 7 bases between the germline ends.

Written as DNA, the CDR3 is TGTGCCAGCAGCCGAGGGACAACTGAAGCTTTCTTT. It encodes CASSRGTTEAFF. This rearrangement joins TRBV2 to TRBJ1-1; D perhaps matches TRBD1 (6 bases). CDR1 and CDR2 (germline): SNHLY, FYNNEI. The CDR3 contains 12 residues. Trimming left V 6 bases short and J 5 bases short, with 10 bases between.

The rearrangement links TRBV9 to TRBJ1-1; 9 nucleotides match TRBD1. The CDR3 is 15 amino acids. The V and J ends lost 4 bases and 6 bases, in that order; junction bases with no gene match: 10. CDR1 and CDR2 (germline): SGDLS, YYNGEE. The CDR3 sequence: CASSLTGTGNAEAFF. The CDR3 DNA sequence: TGTGCCAGCAGCCTCACCGGGACAGGGAATGCTGAAGCTTTCTTT.

The rearrangement joins TRBV10-3 to TRBJ1-1; tentative D call: TRBD1 (5 bases). The CDR3 extends over 14 amino acids. Trimming removed 6 bases from V and 0 bases from J, with 11 bases in between. Germline V gene sequence: CDR1 ENHRY, CDR2 SYGVKD. CDR3 in DNA: TGTGCCATCAGAGTGGACACACTGAACACTGAAGCTTTCTTT. It yields the protein CAIRVDTLNTEAFF.

The chain carries TRBV11-2 and TRBJ2-1, with 8 nucleotides matching TRBD2. The CDR3 runs 17 residues. The ends lost 6 bases at V and 4 bases at J; junction bases unmatched: 14. Germline V gene data show CDR1 as SGHAT and CDR2 as FQNNGV. In DNA form, the CDR3 reads TGTGCCAGCAGTTTTATCCTCGGGGGGGCGGAGTACAATGAGCAGTTCTTC. It specifies CASSFILGGAEYNEQFF.

This clone appeared a single time. The chain uses TRBV2 and TRBJ1-6; D is perhaps TRBD1 (6 bases). Trimming took off 2 bases at V and 6 bases at J, with 14 bases between the two ends. CDR1 SNHLY and CDR2 FYNNEI come from the germline V gene. The length of the CDR3 is 16 residues. The CDR3 reads CASSESTGTVNSPLHF. The CDR3 DNA reads as TGTGCCAGCAGTGAAAGTACAGGGACGGTTAATTCACCCCTCCACTTT.

DNA for the CDR3: TGTGCCTGGGGTCCAACCACAGGGTTTAGGGATTCACCCCTCCACTTT. As protein: CAWGPTTGFRDSPLHF. The J gene is TRBJ1-6, the V gene TRBV30; a weak D match, TRBD1 (6 bases). This CDR3 is built from 16 residues. Deletions cut 5 bases from V and 8 bases from J, with 22 bases between. Germline V lookup: CDR1 GTSNPN, CDR2 SVGIG (reference sequence).

This clone has just one count. The V and J genes are TRBV6-6 and TRBJ1-1, with 7 positions matching TRBD1. There are 14 residues in the CDR3. V lost 4 bases, J lost 4 bases, and 6 bases stayed unmatched. CDR1 and CDR2 (germline): MNHNY, SVGAGI (reference sequence). CDR3 nucleotide sequence: TGTGCCAGCAGTTGGAAGTCAGGGGGCACTGAAGCTTTCTTT. It is translated as CASSWKSGGTEAFF.

This clone was detected only a few times. The chain couples TRBV6-5 to TRBJ1-1; TRBD1 matches at 7 bases. This CDR3 spans 15 amino acids. The V gene end was trimmed by 0 bases and the J gene end by 6 bases; junction bases not matched to a gene: 7. Germline V lookup: CDR1 MNHEY, CDR2 SVGAGI. CDR3 loop: CASSYSRRGHAEAFF. The CDR3 coding sequence is TGTGCCAGCAGTTACTCGCGTAGGGGGCATGCTGAAGCTTTCTTT.

This clone was recorded once. This chain joins TRBV20-1 and TRBJ1-2; D is ambiguous. The CDR3 consists of 9 residues. The V gene's germline CDR1 is DFQATT and CDR2 SNEGSKA (reference sequence). Trimming left V 6 bases short and J 14 bases short, with 13 bases between. The CDR3 reads CSAHNSRTF. For the CDR3, the DNA is TGCAGTGCCCACAACAGTCGGACCTTC.

This clone was observed a single time. Within the sample, other DNA sequences also encode this same CDR3. This chain joins TRBV28 and TRBJ1-5; 7 positions agree with TRBD1. The germline V gene has CDR1 MDHEN and CDR2 SYDVKM. V was clipped by 6 bases and J by 4 bases; unmatched bases: 6. The CDR3 has 14 amino acids. The CDR3 loop reads CASRTTGENQPQHF. The CDR3 DNA sequence: TGTGCCAGCAGAACTACAGGGGAAAATCAGCCCCAGCATTTT.